The 28 T cell receptor beta chains below come from one sample, sequenced in a study of molecular identifiers for immune sequencing clone quantification. One entry per CDR3 protein, called by TCRdb with MiXCR from the PCR reads. The data hold hundreds of thousands of distinct CDR3 sequences, with about 25% observed a single time. Sequenced: naive CD8+ T cells from blood, with Jurkat cell RNA spiked in. Specified subset: FACS-sorted CD8+CD4-CCR7+CD45RA+ naive T cells. The receptors were gathered from a human donor in good health. Some libraries in this study had Jurkat cell RNA spiked in.

The chain couples TRBV3-1 to TRBJ2-2; D is perhaps TRBD1 (6 bases). The V and J ends lost 4 bases and 3 bases respectively, with 15 bases between them. The V gene's germline CDR1 is LGHDT and CDR2 YNNKEL (reference sequence). This CDR3 comprises 16 residues. In DNA, the CDR3 is TGTGCCAGCAGCCCCCTAGGGGACACCTACACCGGGGAGCTGTTTTTT. Its translation is CASSPLGDTYTGELFF.

The chain has TRBV4-3 and TRBJ2-7, with no clear D. V lost 0 bases, J lost 4 bases, and 16 bases lay in between. CDR3 length: 16 residues. Germline V CDR1 and CDR2: LGHNA, YSLEER. In nucleotides, the CDR3 is TGCGCCAGCAGCCAAGATCGGTGGGCGCTTAATTACGAGCAGTACTTC. It encodes CASSQDRWALNYEQYF.

This clonotype occurred a few times. This sequence joins TRBV7-9 and TRBJ1-4; a weak D match, TRBD1 (5 bases). V was shortened by 0 bases and J by 7 bases, with 9 bases between the two germline ends. The germline gives CDR1 SEHNR, CDR2 FQNEAQ (reference sequence). This CDR3 is 14 amino acids long. The DNA of the CDR3 is TGTGCCAGCAGCTTAGCTCGGCAGGGTGAAAAACTGTTTTTT. Protein sequence: CASSLARQGEKLFF.

With respect to this clonotype: One end of the junction does not line up with germline, which may come from a read error. This rearrangement joins TRBV11-2 to TRBJ1-2, with D perhaps TRBD1 (5 bases). The CDR3 has 14 amino acids. CDR1 and CDR2 (germline): SGHAT, FQNNGV. CDR3 in DNA: TGCGCCAGCTCTCGGGCAGGGATGGCCTATGGCTACACCTTC. Translating gives CASSRAGMAYGYTF.

This clonotype was seen repeatedly, ten times or more. The chain employs TRBV30 and TRBJ2-1; 7 bases align to TRBD1. Germline CDR1 is GTSNPN and CDR2 is SVGIG (reference sequence). The CDR3 is 12 amino acids. J was trimmed by 6 bases and V by 4 bases; bases with no gene match: 3. The CDR3: CAWIRDSNEQFF. CDR3 nucleotide sequence: TGTGCCTGGATAAGGGACAGCAATGAGCAGTTCTTC.

A remark on this clonotype: This may arise from a read error, as a much more abundant clone is one base away. The chain combines TRBV7-9 with TRBJ2-4, with 7 bases identical to TRBD2. The CDR3 has 16 residues. Germline CDR1 SEHNR, CDR2 FQNEAQ (reference sequence). The ends lost 8 bases at V and 1 base at J; junction bases unmatched: 11. The CDR3 spells CASSPGGSLAKNIQYF. CDR3 sequence (DNA): TGTGCCAGCTCACCCGGGGGGAGTCTCGCCAAAAACATTCAGTACTTC.

V usage is TRBV2 and J usage is TRBJ1-2, with TRBD1 as a possible D gene (6 bases). Germline V CDR1 and CDR2: SNHLY, FYNNEI. This CDR3 is 15 amino acids long. The V end lost 7 bases, the J end lost 1 base, and 16 bases lay between the germline ends. The CDR3 DNA is TGTGCCAGCACGAGCTTGACAGGTTTTAACTATGGCTACACCTTC. It translates to CASTSLTGFNYGYTF.

The rearrangement joins TRBV19 to TRBJ2-1; 7 positions agree with TRBD2. This CDR3 has 12 amino acids. Germline trimming cut 7 bases from V and 6 bases from J; bases unmatched to any gene: 3. Germline CDR1 is LNHDA and CDR2 is SQIVND (reference sequence). CDR3 amino acids: CASTTGGNEQFF. CDR3 bases: TGTGCCAGTACTACGGGGGGCAATGAGCAGTTCTTC.

This clonotype was counted only a few times. J is TRBJ2-1 and V is TRBV30; the D gene is possibly TRBD1 (6 bases). From germline, CDR1 is GTSNPN and CDR2 SVGIG (reference sequence). The CDR3 is 14 amino acids. Trimming left V 5 bases short and J 4 bases short, with 15 bases between. This chain's CDR3 is CAWEPRDIYNEQFF. CDR3 sequence (DNA): TGTGCCTGGGAACCCCGGGACATTTACAATGAGCAGTTCTTC. The complete variable domain, with remaining parts taken from reference TRBV30 and TRBJ2-1, reads SQTIHQWPATLVQPVGSPLSLECTVEGTSNPNLYWYRQAAGRGLQLLFYSVGIGQISSEVPQNLSASRPQDRQFILSSKKLLLSDSGFYLCAWEPRDIYNEQFFGPGTRLTVL.

The gene calls are TRBV25-1 and TRBJ2-5, with 11 bases aligning to TRBD2. Trimming cost V 6 bases and J 2 bases; bases outside gene matches: 8. This CDR3 is 16 amino acids long. CDR1 and CDR2 from the germline V gene are MGHDK and SYGVNS. Here the CDR3 reads CASSPTSGRGQETQYF. CDR3 sequence (DNA): TGTGCCAGCAGCCCTACTAGCGGGAGAGGGCAAGAGACCCAGTACTTC. The full variable domain, its missing parts supplied by reference TRBV25-1 and TRBJ2-5, is EADIYQTPRYLVIGTGKKITLECSQTMGHDKMYWYQQDPGMELHLIHYSYGVNSTEKGDLSSESTVSRIRTEHFPLTLESARPSHTSQYLCASSPTSGRGQETQYFGPGTRLLVL.

This rearrangement joins TRBV13 to TRBJ2-3, with a possible D match to TRBD2 (6 bases). CDR3 size: 19 residues. CDR1 PRHDT and CDR2 FYEKMQ come from the germline V gene (reference sequence). With 3 bases removed from V and 2 bases from J, the gap between germline ends came to 24 bases. The CDR3 DNA follows: TGTGCCAGCAGCTTTTTTGTTCGGCGGGGCAAGTTGAACACAGATACGCAGTATTTT. This codes for CASSFFVRRGKLNTDTQYF.

This clonotype has at least ten counts. This chain links TRBV6-5 with TRBJ1-1; D is unclear. Germline lookup yields CDR1 MNHEY and CDR2 SVGAGI. V dropped 2 bases and J dropped 8 bases, with 6 bases sitting between them. The CDR3 length is 11 residues. The CDR3 loop is CASSYGQEAFF. As DNA, the CDR3 is TGTGCCAGCAGTTACGGGCAGGAAGCTTTCTTT.

This clonotype has more than one count but fewer than ten. V and J are TRBV19 and TRBJ2-5; D not resolved. This CDR3 comprises 15 residues. V lost 3 bases, J lost 1 base, and 12 bases lay in between. Germline-derived CDR1 and CDR2 are LNHDA and SQIVND (reference sequence). The CDR3 coding sequence is TGTGCCAGTAGTATCCTCGCCGACACCCAAGAGACCCAGTACTTC. Amino acid sequence: CASSILADTQETQYF.

In its sample, this clonotype was seen a few times. The rearrangement uses TRBV5-6 and TRBJ1-4, with D unclear. The V gene's germline CDR1 is SGHDT and CDR2 YYEEEE. This CDR3 is built from 13 residues. V shed 0 bases and J shed 6 bases, with 6 bases lying between them. The CDR3 loop reads CASSLDWDEKLFF. In DNA, the CDR3 is TGTGCCAGCAGCTTGGATTGGGATGAAAAACTGTTTTTT.

This clonotype was picked up many times. For the CDR3, the DNA is TGCGCCAGCAGCCAAGTTCTAGCGGGGGAGTACGAGCAGTACTTC. As protein: CASSQVLAGEYEQYF. This sequence joins TRBV4-1 and TRBJ2-7; 10 bases match TRBD2. Trimming took 1 base from V and 4 from J; bases not matched to a gene: 4. Germline values: CDR1 MGHRA, CDR2 YSYEKL. This CDR3 contains 15 residues.

In DNA, the CDR3 is TGTGCCAGCAGTGGGACAGGTCAACCCTACGAGCAGTACTTC. It specifies CASSGTGQPYEQYF. The V gene is TRBV12-3 or TRBV12-4, the J gene TRBJ2-7, with 8 positions matching TRBD1. This CDR3 comprises 14 residues. With V trimmed by 5 bases and J by 2 bases, 5 bases remained unmatched.

The V call is TRBV7-9, the J call TRBJ1-2; D ambiguous. The CDR3 is made up of 15 amino acids. V shed 0 bases and J shed 6 bases, with 14 bases lying between them. Germline V gene sequence: CDR1 SEHNR, CDR2 FQNEAQ (reference sequence). Here the CDR3 reads CASSLALPGLDGYTF. The CDR3, as DNA: TGTGCCAGCAGCTTAGCCCTCCCGGGCTTAGATGGCTACACCTTC.

This clonotype was recorded many times. The CDR3 region has the DNA TGTGCCAGCAGCTGGCCCCAGCGGGGGTTCTACGAGCAGTACTTC. Its translation: CASSWPQRGFYEQYF. The chain carries TRBV7-2 and TRBJ2-7; 8 nucleotides agree with TRBD2. The CDR3 has 15 amino acids. V shed 4 bases and J 3 bases; nucleotides not matched to a gene: 8. The V gene's germline CDR1 is SGHTA and CDR2 FQGNSA.

This clonotype was counted between two and nine times. The chain uses TRBV6-1 and TRBJ2-7; TRBD1 or TRBD2 may be the D gene (5 bases each). Germline CDR1 MNHNS, CDR2 SASEGT. Trimming took off 6 bases at V and 4 bases at J, with 16 bases between the two ends. The CDR3 has 14 amino acids. CDR3 protein: CASRGWDGLYEQYF. CDR3 DNA: TGTGCCAGCAGAGGGTGGGACGGATTATACGAGCAGTACTTC.

This clonotype was seen more than once but under ten times. This rearrangement joins TRBV21-1 to TRBJ2-5; the DNA was not used to check the table's D call, TRBD1. TRBV21-1 counts as a pseudogene. The CDR3 runs 16 residues. The CDR3 region has the DNA TGTGCCAGCAGCAAACTGGCAGGGATGGGAAAAGAGACCCAGTACTTC. It specifies CASSKLAGMGKETQYF.

CDR3 protein: CASNLGRDQETQYF. The CDR3 bases are TGTGCCAGCAACCTGGGTAGGGACCAAGAGACCCAGTACTTC. The chain carries TRBV12-3 or TRBV12-4 and TRBJ2-5; D is uncertain. The V end lost 7 bases, the J end lost 0 bases, and 12 bases lay between the germline ends. The CDR3 covers 14 residues.

This clonotype showed up many times. The rearrangement links TRBV7-2 to TRBJ2-7, with D perhaps matching TRBD1 (6 bases). Germline values: CDR1 SGHTA, CDR2 FQGNSA. V was shortened by 2 bases and J by 1 base, with 15 bases between the two germline ends. The CDR3 loop spans 16 amino acids. This CDR3 reads CASSLRSTRGSYEQYF. CDR3 nucleotide sequence: TGTGCCAGCAGCTTAAGAAGTACCAGGGGATCCTACGAGCAGTACTTC.

V usage is TRBV28 and J usage is TRBJ1-3; 8 nucleotides agree with TRBD1. Germline CDR1 reads MDHEN; CDR2 reads SYDVKM. The CDR3 length is 15 residues. J was trimmed by 2 bases and V by 7 bases; bases with no gene match: 7. The CDR3 spells CASTNRGGTGNTIYF. CDR3 nucleotide sequence: TGTGCCAGCACCAACAGGGGGGGAACTGGAAACACCATATATTTT.

V usage is TRBV30 and J usage is TRBJ2-7; a weak D match, TRBD1 (6 bases). The CDR3 extends over 15 amino acids. V gave up 6 bases and J gave up 7 bases, with 25 bases separating them. Looked up from germline, CDR1 is GTSNPN and CDR2 is SVGIG (reference sequence). CDR3 in DNA: TGTGCCTGTACAAACCGGGACAAGGGGATGGGGGAGCAGTACTTC. This sequence encodes CACTNRDKGMGEQYF.

This clonotype was seen ten or more times. This sequence joins TRBV20-1 and TRBJ2-3; no definite D call. The germline V gene encodes CDR1 DFQATT and CDR2 SNEGSKA (reference sequence). Deletions cut 4 bases from V and 2 bases from J, with 13 bases between. The CDR3 covers 14 residues. DNA for the CDR3: TGCAGTGCTATTGGTGACTTCCTCACAGATACGCAGTATTTT. Protein: CSAIGDFLTDTQYF.

The genes are TRBV6-2 or TRBV6-3 and TRBJ2-7, with unresolved D. V dropped 6 bases and J dropped 2 bases, with 17 bases sitting between them. The V gene's germline CDR1 is MNHEY and CDR2 SVGEGT. There are 15 residues in the CDR3. The CDR3 bases are TGTGCCAGCAGGGCCCCAGCCACTTACCCCTACGAGCAGTACTTC. It yields the protein CASRAPATYPYEQYF.

This clonotype was seen at least ten times. The chain is built from TRBV7-2 and TRBJ2-5; D is unresolved. The germline V gene has CDR1 SGHTA and CDR2 FQGNSA. CDR3 length equals 16 residues. Trimming stripped 4 bases from V and 1 base from J, with 16 bases between. Written as DNA, the CDR3 is TGTGCCAGCAGCTCTTGGACGGATCCACCCCAAGAGACCCAGTACTTC. Amino acid sequence: CASSSWTDPPQETQYF.

The sample holds a few counts of this clonotype. The genes are TRBV20-1 and TRBJ2-2; D remains ambiguous. The length of the CDR3 is 14 residues. Trimming left V 2 bases short and J 3 bases short, with 10 bases between. The germline V gene has CDR1 DFQATT and CDR2 SNEGSKA (reference sequence). The CDR3 protein is CSARSRVDTGELFF. The CDR3 DNA reads TGCAGTGCTAGATCAAGGGTGGACACCGGGGAGCTGTTTTTT.